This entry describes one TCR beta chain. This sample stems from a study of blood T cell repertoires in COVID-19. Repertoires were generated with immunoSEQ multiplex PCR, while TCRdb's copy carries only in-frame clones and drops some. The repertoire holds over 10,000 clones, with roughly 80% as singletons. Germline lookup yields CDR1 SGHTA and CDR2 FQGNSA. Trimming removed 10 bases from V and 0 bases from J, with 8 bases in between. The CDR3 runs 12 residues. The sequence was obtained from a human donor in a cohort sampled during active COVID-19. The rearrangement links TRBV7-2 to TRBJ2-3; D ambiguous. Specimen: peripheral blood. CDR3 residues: CATAGSTDTQYF. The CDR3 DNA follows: TGTGCCACCGCCGGGAGCACAGATACGCAGTATTTT. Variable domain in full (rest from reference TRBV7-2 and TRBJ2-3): GAGVSQSPSNKVTEKGKDVELRCDPISGHTALYWYRQSLGQGLEFLIYFQGNSAPDKSGLPSDRFSAERTGGSVSTLTIQRTQQEDSAVYLCATAGSTDTQYFGPGTRLTVL.